This is a list of T cell receptor beta chains from one sample in a study of shared clonotypes between healthy human individuals. Sequenced by immunoSEQ multiplex PCR; TCRdb stores in-frame clones only, minus some. The sample holds 2.3 million or so clones, roughly 93% seen once. Sample: naive CD4+ T cells from PBMCs. The receptors come from a man younger than 35 in good health. Some clones in this sample may be carry-over from other donors' samples. Both conserved end residues are part of each CDR3. The order of the fields is J gene, V gene, D gene, CDR3 length, clone size, CDR3 DNA, CDR3 protein. A D gene is named only where the DNA matches it firmly. Clone size is stated in some rows and not others, as once, few, many or a class when expanded.

TRBJ2-3	TRBV18	TRBD1	15	-	TGTGCCAGCTCACCACGGACAGGGACCACAGATACGCAGTATTTT	CASSPRTGTTDTQYF
TRBJ1-3	TRBV7-2	-	13	-	TGTGCCAGCAGCTTAGTGAGGGGAAACACCATATATTTT	CASSLVRGNTIYF
TRBJ2-2	TRBV18	-	14	-	TGTGCCAGCTCACCAGTGGGAAATACCGGGGAGCTGTTTTTT	CASSPVGNTGELFF
TRBJ2-7	TRBV11-2	-	15	-	TGTGCCAGCAGCTTAAGTTTGGGGGCGGGTAATGAGCAGTACTTC	CASSLSLGAGNEQYF
TRBJ2-2	TRBV11-2	-	12	once	TGTGCCAGCAGCCTTCAGACCGGGGAGCTGTTTTTT	CASSLQTGELFF
TRBJ1-1	TRBV6-1	-	13	-	TGTGCCAGCAATGAGTTGGTGAACACTGAAGCTTTCTTT	CASNELVNTEAFF
TRBJ2-1	TRBV7-9	-	17	-	TGTGCCAGCAGCTTAGGGCTACAGGAGACCTCCTACAATGAGCAGTTCTTC	CASSLGLQETSYNEQFF
TRBJ2-5	TRBV6-4	TRBD2	13	-	TGTGCCAGCAGTGTACGGGGGGGTGAGACCCAGTACTTC	CASSVRGGETQYF
TRBJ1-1	TRBV28	-	15	-	TGTGCCAGCAGTTTTCGGGGGAGGATGAGCACTGAAGCTTTCTTT	CASSFRGRMSTEAFF
TRBJ2-5	TRBV28	TRBD2	16	-	TGTGCCAGCAGTCGCCGGGGACTAGCGGGAGCGGAGACCCAGTACTTC	CASSRRGLAGAETQYF
TRBJ2-7	TRBV18	-	14	-	TGTGCCAGCTCCCCCCGCTCCGTGCCTCACGAGCAGTACTTC	CASSPRSVPHEQYF
TRBJ2-3	TRBV2	-	11	few	TGTGCCAGCGGAAGCACAGATACGCAGTATTTT	CASGSTDTQYF
TRBJ2-7	TRBV18	-	14	-	TGTGCCAGCTCACCACTTAATGGGCCCTACGAGCAGTACTTC	CASSPLNGPYEQYF
TRBJ1-5	TRBV18	-	16	-	TGTGCCAGCTCACCAGGGGGCGGGAATAGCAATCAGCCCCAGCATTTT	CASSPGGGNSNQPQHF
TRBJ2-5	TRBV2	-	14	-	TGTGCCAGCAGTACCGACAGGTACCAAGAGACCCAGTACTTC	CASSTDRYQETQYF
TRBJ1-5	TRBV28	TRBD1	14	-	TGTGCCAGCAGTACGACAGGGGGGAATCAGCCCCAGCATTTT	CASSTTGGNQPQHF
TRBJ1-5	TRBV28	-	13	few	TGTGCCAGCAGTTTGCCGACGGGACAGCCCCAGCATTTT	CASSLPTGQPQHF
TRBJ2-2	TRBV4-3	-	15	-	TGCGCCAGCAGCCAAGATGGCGGGAAGGCCGGGGAGCTGTTTTTT	CASSQDGGKAGELFF
TRBJ2-7	TRBV7-3	-	12	-	TGTGCCAGCAGCTTAGGGGGAACCGAGCAGTACTTC	CASSLGGTEQYF
TRBJ1-5	TRBV7-2	-	17	-	TGTGCCAGCAGCTTAGATAAAGGCAGGGTAATAATGGGTGAGGAGCATTTT	CASSLDKGRVIMGEEHF
TRBJ2-1	TRBV5-1	TRBD1	16	-	TGCGCCAGCAGCATACCGACAGGGGGCGCGATTAATGAGCAGTTCTTC	CASSIPTGGAINEQFF
TRBJ2-7	TRBV6-4	TRBD1	13	-	TGTGCCAGCAGTGCGGGACAGGGGCGCGAGCAGTACTTC	CASSAGQGREQYF
TRBJ2-7	TRBV10-3	TRBD2	15	-	TGTGCCATCAGCCCTAGGGGACTAGCGGGATACGAGCAGTACTTC	CAISPRGLAGYEQYF
TRBJ2-1	TRBV15	-	12	-	TGTGCCACCAGCAGAATATACAATGAGCAGTTCTTC	CATSRIYNEQFF
TRBJ2-7	TRBV2	-	13	few	TGTGCCAGCAGGGGGGACTCCCTTGGTGAGCAGTACTTC	CASRGDSLGEQYF
TRBJ1-1	TRBV7-8	-	13	-	TGTGCCAGCAGCCGAACAGTGAACACTGAAGCTTTCTTT	CASSRTVNTEAFF
TRBJ1-3	TRBV5-4	-	17	once	TGTGCCAGCAGCTTGGACGGGCCACAACGCTCTGGAAACACCATATATTTT	CASSLDGPQRSGNTIYF
TRBJ1-1	TRBV15	-	13	few	TGTGCCACCAGCAGAGATACCGGCACTGAAGCTTTCTTT	CATSRDTGTEAFF
TRBJ1-1	TRBV2	-	13	-	TGTGCCAGCAGTAGGGACACTTACACTGAAGCTTTCTTT	CASSRDTYTEAFF
TRBJ2-2	TRBV19	TRBD2	16	-	TGTGCCAGTAGTGTGCTAGCGGGAGGGGGTACCGGGGAGCTGTTTTTT	CASSVLAGGGTGELFF
TRBJ2-5	TRBV7-9	-	14	-	TGTGCCAGCAGCTTAGCGGGAGCGGCAGAGACCCAGTACTTC	CASSLAGAAETQYF
TRBJ2-7	TRBV7-3	TRBD2	15	once	TGTGCCAGCAGCTTACTAGCGGGACGCTCCTACGAGCAGTACTTC	CASSLLAGRSYEQYF
TRBJ2-7	TRBV10-3	-	15	-	TGTGCCATCAGTGAGTGGGGGCAGTCCTCCTACGAGCAGTACTTC	CAISEWGQSSYEQYF
TRBJ2-7	TRBV18	-	13	-	TGTGCCAGCTCACCACCGGGTGGGTACGAGCAGTACTTC	CASSPPGGYEQYF
TRBJ2-2	TRBV5-1	-	15	-	TGCGCCAGCAGCCCCGGGACATTGAACACCGGGGAGCTGTTTTTT	CASSPGTLNTGELFF
TRBJ2-5	TRBV18	TRBD1	14	few	TGTGCCAGCTCACCACAGGGGGCCCAAGAGACCCAGTACTTC	CASSPQGAQETQYF
TRBJ2-5	TRBV28	-	14	-	TGTGCCAGCAGTATAATAGCGTACCAAGAGACCCAGTACTTC	CASSIIAYQETQYF
TRBJ2-1	TRBV9	-	16	-	TGTGCCAGCAGCGAGTCTACCCAAACCCCCTACAATGAGCAGTTCTTC	CASSESTQTPYNEQFF
TRBJ2-2	TRBV18	-	15	-	TGTGCCAGCTCAGCCCAATCGAAGGACACCGGGGAGCTGTTTTTT	CASSAQSKDTGELFF
TRBJ1-1	TRBV7-3	-	13	-	TGTGCCAGCAGCTTAAGTCCCCGCGGGGCCGCTTTCTTT	CASSLSPRGAAFF
TRBJ2-7	TRBV5-1	-	16	-	TGCGCCAGCAGCGTGATCCGGGACTCAGACTCCTACGAGCAGTACTTC	CASSVIRDSDSYEQYF
TRBJ2-2	TRBV18	TRBD1	14	-	TGTGCCAGCTCACGAGAGACAGGGACCGGGGAGCTGTTTTTT	CASSRETGTGELFF
TRBJ2-7	TRBV27	TRBD1	15	few	TGTGCCAGCAGTTGGAGGGGACAGGGTTCGGACGAGCAGTACTTC	CASSWRGQGSDEQYF
TRBJ1-5	TRBV28	-	15	-	TGTGCCAGCAGTTTCCCGCCCGGGGGCAATCAGCCCCAGCATTTT	CASSFPPGGNQPQHF
TRBJ2-7	TRBV14	-	14	-	TGTGCCAGCAGCCAGAATCAGGGAGGCTACGAGCAGTACTTC	CASSQNQGGYEQYF
TRBJ2-3	TRBV19	-	14	-	TGTGCCAGTAGTGTCGGCAGCTTCACAGATACGCAGTATTTT	CASSVGSFTDTQYF